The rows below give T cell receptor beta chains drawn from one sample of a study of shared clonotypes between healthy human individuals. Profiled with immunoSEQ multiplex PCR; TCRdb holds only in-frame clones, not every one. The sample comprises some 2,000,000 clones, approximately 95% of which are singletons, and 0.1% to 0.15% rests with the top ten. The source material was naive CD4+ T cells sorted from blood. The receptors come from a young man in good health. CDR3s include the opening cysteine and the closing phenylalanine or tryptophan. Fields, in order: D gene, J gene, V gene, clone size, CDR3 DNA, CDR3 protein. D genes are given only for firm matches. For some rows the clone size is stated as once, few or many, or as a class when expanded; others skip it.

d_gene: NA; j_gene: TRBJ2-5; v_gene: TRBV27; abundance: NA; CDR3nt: TGTGCCAGCAGTTTATCCCTTGGGACTGCCGAGACCCAGTACTTC; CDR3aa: CASSLSLGTAETQYF
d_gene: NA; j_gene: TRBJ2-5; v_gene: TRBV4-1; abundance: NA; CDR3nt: TGCGCCAGCAGCCAAGCGGAAGAGACCCAGTACTTC; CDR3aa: CASSQAEETQYF
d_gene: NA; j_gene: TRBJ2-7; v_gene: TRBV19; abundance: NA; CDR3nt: TGTGCCAGTAGTATGGGCGGGACCGGCTACGAGCAGTACTTC; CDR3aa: CASSMGGTGYEQYF
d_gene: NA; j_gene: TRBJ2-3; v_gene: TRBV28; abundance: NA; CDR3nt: TGTGCCAGCAGTCAGGGGAAGGTTGAGCAGTATTTT; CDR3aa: CASSQGKVEQYF
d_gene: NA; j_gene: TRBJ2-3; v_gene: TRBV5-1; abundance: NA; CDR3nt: TGCGCCAGCAGCTTTCTCCGTGCCGCAGATACGCAGTATTTT; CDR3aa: CASSFLRAADTQYF
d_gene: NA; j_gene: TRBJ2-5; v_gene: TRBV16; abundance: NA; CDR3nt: TGTGCCAGCAGCCAATCAGGGATCCAAGAGACCCAGTACTTC; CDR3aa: CASSQSGIQETQYF
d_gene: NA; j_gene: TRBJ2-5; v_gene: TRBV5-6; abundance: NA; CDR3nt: TGTGCCAGCAGCCAGCTTGAAAGTACCCAGTACTTC; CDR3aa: CASSQLESTQYF
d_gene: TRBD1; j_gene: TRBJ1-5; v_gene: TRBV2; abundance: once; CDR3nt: TGTGCCAGCACAGGGACAGGAGTTAATCAGCCCCAGCATTTT; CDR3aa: CASTGTGVNQPQHF
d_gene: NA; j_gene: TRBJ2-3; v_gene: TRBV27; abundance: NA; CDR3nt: TGTGCCAGCAGTTTGCGTATTTACACAGATACGCAGTATTTT; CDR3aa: CASSLRIYTDTQYF
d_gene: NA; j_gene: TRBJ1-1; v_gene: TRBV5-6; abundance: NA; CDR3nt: TGTGCCAGCAGCCCGGTGGGCCAATTGAACACTGAAGCTTTCTTT; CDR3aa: CASSPVGQLNTEAFF
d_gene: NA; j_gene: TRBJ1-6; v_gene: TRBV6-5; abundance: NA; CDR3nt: TGTGCCAGCAGCCCTGGACCTACGGGGAATTCACCCCTCCACTTT; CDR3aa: CASSPGPTGNSPLHF
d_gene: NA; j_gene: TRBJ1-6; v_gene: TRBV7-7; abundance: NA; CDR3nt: TGTGCTAGCAGCCCGCAGGCAGGTTCACCCCTCCACTTT; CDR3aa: CASSPQAGSPLHF
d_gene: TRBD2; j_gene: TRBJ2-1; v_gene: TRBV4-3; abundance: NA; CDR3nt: TGCGCCAGCAGCCCTCAGGGACTAGCGGGTCCCTACAATGAGCAGTTCTTC; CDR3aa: CASSPQGLAGPYNEQFF
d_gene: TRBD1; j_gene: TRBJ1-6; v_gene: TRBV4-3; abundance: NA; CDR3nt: TGCGCCAGCAGCCGGGACAGGGGGCTCAATTCACCCCTCCACTTT; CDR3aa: CASSRDRGLNSPLHF
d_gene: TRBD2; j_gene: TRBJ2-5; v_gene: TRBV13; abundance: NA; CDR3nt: TGTGCCAGCAGCTTAGTTGGCGGGAGGGCCTTAAAGACCCAGTACTTC; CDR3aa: CASSLVGGRALKTQYF
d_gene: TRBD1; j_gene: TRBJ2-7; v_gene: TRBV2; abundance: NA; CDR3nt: TGTGCCAGCAAGATAGGGACAGGAAGCTCCTACGAGCAGTACTTC; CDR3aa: CASKIGTGSSYEQYF
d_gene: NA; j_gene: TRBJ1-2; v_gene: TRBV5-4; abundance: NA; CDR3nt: TGTGCCAGCAGCTTGGATCAAGGAGCCTACACCTTC; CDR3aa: CASSLDQGAYTF
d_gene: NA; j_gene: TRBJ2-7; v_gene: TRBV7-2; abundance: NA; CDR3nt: TGTGCCAGCAGCCCAGGGTACGAGCAGTACTTC; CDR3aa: CASSPGYEQYF
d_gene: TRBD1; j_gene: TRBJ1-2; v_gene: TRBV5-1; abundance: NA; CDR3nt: TGCGCCAGCAGCGCCGGACAGGGGGGTATCCATGGCTACACCTTC; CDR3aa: CASSAGQGGIHGYTF
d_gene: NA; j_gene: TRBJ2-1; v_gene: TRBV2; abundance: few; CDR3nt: TGTGCCAGCAGTGGAAACAATGAGCAGTTCTTC; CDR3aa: CASSGNNEQFF